This T cell receptor beta chain derives from a study of T cell responses to AZD1222 COVID-19 vaccine. Germline loops: CDR1 MNHEY, CDR2 SVGAGI. The V end lost 6 bases, the J end lost 0 bases, and 11 bases lay between the germline ends. This CDR3 contains 15 residues. This table comes from immunoSEQ multiplex PCR, and its TCRdb copy is limited to in-frame clones, with some not included. The sample has 45,000 to 55,000 clones, under 90% seen once. The receptor was isolated from an adult in good health. The chain is built from TRBV6-5 and TRBJ2-2; a weak D match, TRBD1 (5 bases). Sequences were derived from peripheral blood, sampled on day 0 of AZD1222 vaccination. For the CDR3, the DNA is TGTGCCAGCAGCGCAGGGTTCTCGAACACCGGGGAGCTGTTTTTT. The encoded protein is CASSAGFSNTGELFF.